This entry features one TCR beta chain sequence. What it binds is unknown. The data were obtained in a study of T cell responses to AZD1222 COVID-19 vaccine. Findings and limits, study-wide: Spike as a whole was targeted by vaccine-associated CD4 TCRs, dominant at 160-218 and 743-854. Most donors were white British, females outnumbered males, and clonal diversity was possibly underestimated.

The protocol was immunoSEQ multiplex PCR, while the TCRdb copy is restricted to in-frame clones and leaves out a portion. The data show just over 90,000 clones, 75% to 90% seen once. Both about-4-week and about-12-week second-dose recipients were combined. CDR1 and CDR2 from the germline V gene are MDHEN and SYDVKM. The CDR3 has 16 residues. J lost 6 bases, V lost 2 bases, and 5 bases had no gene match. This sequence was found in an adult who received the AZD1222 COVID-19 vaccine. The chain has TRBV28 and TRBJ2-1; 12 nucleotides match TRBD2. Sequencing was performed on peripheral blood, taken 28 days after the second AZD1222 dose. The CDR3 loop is CASSLTSGGRVNEQFF. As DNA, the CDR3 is TGTGCCAGCAGTTTAACTAGCGGGGGGAGGGTCAATGAGCAGTTCTTC.